The 3 T cell receptor beta chains below all came from one sample that was sequenced in a study of PD-1 blockade in classical Hodgkin lymphoma. Time point indicated: cycle 4 day 1 (C4D1), after five to seven weeks of nivolumab. Each patient experienced a relapse that followed autologous stem cell transplantation, and brentuximab vedotin exposure varied. Assay: immunoSEQ multiplex PCR; the TCRdb copy retains only in-frame clones and omits some. The sample shows more than 75,000 clones, 85% to 95% of them seen only once. Sequencing was performed on peripheral blood mononuclear cells (PBMCs), taken before the fourth cycle of nivolumab. Source of these receptors: a human donor with classical Hodgkin lymphoma.

Here the CDR3 DNA reads TGCGCCAGCAGCTATTTAGGGACTAGCGGCTACGAGCAGTACTTC. Translated, it gives CASSYLGTSGYEQYF. The chain carries TRBV4-1 and TRBJ2-7; TRBD2 aligns across 11 bases. J lost 3 bases, V lost 5 bases, and 6 bases had no gene match. The CDR3 consists of 15 residues. Germline V CDR1 and CDR2: MGHRA, YSYEKL.

This clone has only a few counts. The genes are TRBV9 and TRBJ2-1; possible D gene TRBD1, 5 bases. CDR1 SGDLS and CDR2 YYNGEE come from the germline V gene. Trimming stripped 4 bases from V and 0 bases from J, with 14 bases between. This CDR3 spans 16 amino acids. The CDR3 spells CASSPPRAGSYNEQFF. CDR3 bases: TGTGCCAGCAGCCCCCCCAGGGCCGGCTCCTACAATGAGCAGTTCTTC. Variable domain in full (rest from reference TRBV9 and TRBJ2-1): DSGVTQTPKHLITATGQRVTLRCSPRSGDLSVYWYQQSLDQGLQFLIQYYNGEERAKGNILERFSAQQFPDLHSELNLSSLELGDSALYFCASSPPRAGSYNEQFFGPGTRLTVL.

V is TRBV5-1 and J is TRBJ1-1; 8 positions agree with TRBD1. The CDR3 length is 15 residues. V gave up 4 bases and J gave up 0 bases; unmatched junction bases: 5. Germline CDR1 is SGHRS and CDR2 is YFSETQ. DNA of the CDR3: TGCGCCAGCAGCCTACCGACAGGGGTGAACACTGAAGCTTTCTTT. Translated: CASSLPTGVNTEAFF.